Below, one T cell receptor beta chain is given with its context. Its antigen remains unknown. This record comes from a study of cytomegalovirus exposure and HLA in healthy donors. Study observations and caveats: There were a few CMV-associated chains whose specificity for CMV antigens was confirmed in vitro. Among donors in an Asian-associated ancestry cluster, a later analysis reportedly found fewer N-insertions than the roughly 730-donor mean. Presence/absence analyses assumed roughly uniform sequencing depth across donors, which may not hold.

Use of 60 Vbeta and 13 Jbeta primers characterized the PCR. TCRdb's copy holds only in-frame clones and misses some; the assay was immunoSEQ multiplex PCR. The sample consists of under 200,000 clones, roughly 79% of them appearing once. The sequence came from a male donor in good health and CMV-seropositive. The sample consisted of PBMCs.

The CDR3 here is CASSPFVSGNNEQFF. The CDR3 DNA is TGTGCCAGCAGCCCTTTTGTTAGCGGTAACAATGAGCAGTTCTTC. The rearrangement uses TRBV11-2 and TRBJ2-1; TRBD2 is a possible D gene (6 bases). In germline, CDR1 is SGHAT, CDR2 FQNNGV. V dropped 5 bases and J dropped 5 bases, with 16 bases sitting between them. The CDR3 covers 15 residues. The complete variable domain, with remaining parts taken from reference TRBV11-2 and TRBJ2-1, reads EAGVAQSPRYKIIEKRQSVAFWCNPISGHATLYWYQQILGQGPKLLIQFQNNGVVDDSQLPKDRFSAERLKGVDSTLKIQPAKLEDSAVYLCASSPFVSGNNEQFFGPGTRLTVL.